This T cell receptor beta chain was sequenced for a study of blood T cell repertoires in COVID-19. Study background: The study drew acute and convalescent COVID-19 samples from the United States, Italy and Spain. PBMCs, B-cell-depleted T cells, or T cells provided the cDNA or gDNA that made up the material.

V lost 5 bases to trimming and J lost 5 bases; unmatched junction nucleotides: 10. CDR1 and CDR2 (germline): PRHDT, FYEKMQ (reference sequence). This CDR3 has 16 residues. Under the authors' procedure: Reference gene primer amplification yielded estimated nucleated cell counts. Repertoires were generated with immunoSEQ multiplex PCR, while TCRdb's copy carries only in-frame clones and drops some. The V and J calls and clone size come from that table; D and trimming were worked out from the DNA. This sample yields about 140,000 clones, of which roughly 80% are seen a single time; 9% belongs to the top ten.

The rearrangement links TRBV13 to TRBJ2-1; TRBD2 aligns across 9 bases. The source is a woman aged 50 to 65 with active or convalescent COVID-19. The sequenced sample was peripheral blood. The CDR3 reads CASSPGLSGRHNEQFF. In DNA form, the CDR3 reads TGTGCCAGCAGCCCAGGCCTTAGCGGGAGACACAATGAGCAGTTCTTC. Filled out from reference TRBV13 and TRBJ2-1, the complete variable domain reads AAGVIQSPRHLIKEKRETATLKCYPIPRHDTVYWYQQGPGQDPQFLISFYEKMQSDKGSIPDRFSAQQFSDYHSELNMSSLELGDSALYFCASSPGLSGRHNEQFFGPGTRLTVL.